This T cell receptor (beta chain) originates from a study of blood T cells in healthy people across ages. Study observations and caveats: TCR beta diversity, measured per million T cells, fell in a roughly linear way with age.

The authors drew about 9.9 milliliters of peripheral blood from each donor. The extraction recovered at least 5.5 micrograms of total RNA per sample. Together with a sample-barcoded 5' primer, a J-beta primer mix was included in a second PCR lasting about 6 to 11 cycles. A minimum of 2.5 million CDR3-containing paired-end reads was obtained for each sample. TCRdb reanalysed the 5' RACE reads using MiXCR and keeps one entry per CDR3 protein. The table records 1 million or so distinct CDR3 sequences, 20% to 25% of them present only once. About this clonotype itself: Its antigen is unidentified.

The CDR3 sequence is 14 residues long. The germline V gene encodes CDR1 SQVTM and CDR2 ANQGSEA. The data also belong to a second study, concerning T cells of mothers and their children.

This receptor was taken from a girl aged 2 to 9 in good health. Sequencing was carried out using blood. The chain recombines TRBV29-1 with TRBJ2-5; D remains ambiguous. The J call is uncertain, as TRBJ2-7 better fits the DNA end. The CDR3, as DNA: TGCAGCGTTAAATGGCTCACCGGCTCCTACGAGCAGTACTTC. Its protein is CSVKWLTGSYEQYF.